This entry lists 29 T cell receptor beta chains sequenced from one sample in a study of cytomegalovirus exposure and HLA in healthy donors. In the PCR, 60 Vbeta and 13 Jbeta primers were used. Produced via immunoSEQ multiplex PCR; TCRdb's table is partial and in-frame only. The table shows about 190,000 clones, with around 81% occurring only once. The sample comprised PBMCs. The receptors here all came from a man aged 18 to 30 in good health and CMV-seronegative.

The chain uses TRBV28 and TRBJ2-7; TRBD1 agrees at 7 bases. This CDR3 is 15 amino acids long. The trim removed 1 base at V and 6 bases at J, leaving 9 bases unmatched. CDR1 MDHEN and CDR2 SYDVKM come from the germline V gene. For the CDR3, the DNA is TGTGCCAGCAGTTTATCAGCACAGGGGTTGAGCGAGCAGTACTTC. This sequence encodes CASSLSAQGLSEQYF.

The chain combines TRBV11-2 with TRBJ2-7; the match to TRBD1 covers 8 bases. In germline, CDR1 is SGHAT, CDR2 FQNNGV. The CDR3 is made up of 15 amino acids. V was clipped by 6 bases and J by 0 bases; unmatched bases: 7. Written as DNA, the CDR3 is TGTGCCAGCAGTTCAGGGGGCAGGAGCTCCTACGAGCAGTACTTC. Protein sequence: CASSSGGRSSYEQYF.

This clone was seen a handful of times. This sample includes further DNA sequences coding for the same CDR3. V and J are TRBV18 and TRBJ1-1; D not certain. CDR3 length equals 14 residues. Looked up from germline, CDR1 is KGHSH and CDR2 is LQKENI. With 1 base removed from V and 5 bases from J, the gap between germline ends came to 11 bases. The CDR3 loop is CASSPRTGVTEAFF. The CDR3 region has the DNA TGTGCCAGCTCACCACGGACCGGGGTAACTGAAGCTTTCTTT.

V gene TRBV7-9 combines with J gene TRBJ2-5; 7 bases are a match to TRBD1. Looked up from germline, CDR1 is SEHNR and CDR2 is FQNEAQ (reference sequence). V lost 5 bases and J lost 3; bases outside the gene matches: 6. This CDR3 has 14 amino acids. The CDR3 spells CASSPWTGKETQYF. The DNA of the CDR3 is TGTGCCAGCAGCCCATGGACAGGAAAAGAGACCCAGTACTTC.

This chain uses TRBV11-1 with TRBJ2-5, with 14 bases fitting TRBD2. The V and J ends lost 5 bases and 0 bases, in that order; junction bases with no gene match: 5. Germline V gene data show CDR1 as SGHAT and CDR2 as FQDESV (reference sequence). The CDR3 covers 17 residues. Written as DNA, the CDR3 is TGTGCCAGCAGCCCTAGGACTAGCGGGAGGTACCAAGAGACCCAGTACTTC. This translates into CASSPRTSGRYQETQYF.

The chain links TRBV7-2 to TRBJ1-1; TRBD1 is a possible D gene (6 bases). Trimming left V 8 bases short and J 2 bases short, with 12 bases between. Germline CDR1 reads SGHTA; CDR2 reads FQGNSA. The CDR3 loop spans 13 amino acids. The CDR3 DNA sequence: TGTGCCAGCGGTTTACAGGGAAACACTGAAGCTTTCTTT. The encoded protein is CASGLQGNTEAFF.

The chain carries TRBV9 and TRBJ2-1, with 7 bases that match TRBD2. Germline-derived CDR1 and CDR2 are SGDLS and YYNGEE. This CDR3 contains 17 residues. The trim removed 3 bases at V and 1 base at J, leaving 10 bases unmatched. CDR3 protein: CASSGTGTTKSYNEQFF. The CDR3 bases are TGTGCCAGCAGCGGAACCGGGACTACTAAATCCTACAATGAGCAGTTCTTC.

The CDR3 region is CASSLSQGYEQYF. The DNA of the CDR3 is TGTGCCAGCAGCTTAAGCCAGGGCTACGAGCAGTACTTC. The V gene is TRBV7-9, the J gene TRBJ2-7; D may be TRBD1 (5 bases). Germline CDR1 and CDR2: SEHNR and FQNEAQ (reference sequence). V was pared by 2 bases and J by 3 bases, with 8 bases between. The length of the CDR3 is 13 residues.

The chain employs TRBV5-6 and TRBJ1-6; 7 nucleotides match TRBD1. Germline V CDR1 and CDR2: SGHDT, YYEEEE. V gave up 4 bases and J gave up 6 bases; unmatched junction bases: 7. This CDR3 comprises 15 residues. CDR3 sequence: CASSLWDRSNSPLHF. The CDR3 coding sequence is TGTGCCAGCAGCCTATGGGACAGAAGTAATTCACCCCTCCACTTT.

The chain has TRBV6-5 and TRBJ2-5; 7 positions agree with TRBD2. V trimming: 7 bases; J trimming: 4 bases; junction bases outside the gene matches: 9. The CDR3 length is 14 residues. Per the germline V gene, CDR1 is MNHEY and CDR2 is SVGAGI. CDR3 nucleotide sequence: TGTGCCAGCAAGTGGCGAGGGGAGGGAGAGACCCAGTACTTC. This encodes CASKWRGEGETQYF.

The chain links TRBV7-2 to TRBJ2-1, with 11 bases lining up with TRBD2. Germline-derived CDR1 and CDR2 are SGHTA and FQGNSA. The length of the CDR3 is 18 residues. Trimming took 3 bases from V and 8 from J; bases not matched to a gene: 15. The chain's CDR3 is CASSFISGTSGGRDEQFF. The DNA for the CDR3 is TGTGCCAGCAGCTTCATCTCCGGGACTAGCGGCGGTCGGGATGAGCAGTTCTTC.

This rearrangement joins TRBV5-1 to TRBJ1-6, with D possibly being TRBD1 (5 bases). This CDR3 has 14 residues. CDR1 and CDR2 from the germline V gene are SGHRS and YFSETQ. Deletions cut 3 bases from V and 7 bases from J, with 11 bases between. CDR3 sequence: CASSSRQMNSPLHF. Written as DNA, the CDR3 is TGCGCCAGCAGCTCCAGACAGATGAATTCACCCCTCCACTTT.

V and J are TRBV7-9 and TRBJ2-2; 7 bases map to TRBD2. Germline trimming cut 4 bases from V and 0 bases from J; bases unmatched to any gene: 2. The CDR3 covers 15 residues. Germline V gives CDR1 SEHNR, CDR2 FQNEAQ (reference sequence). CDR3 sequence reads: CASSSRGSNTGELFF. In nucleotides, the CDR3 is TGTGCCAGCAGCTCGCGGGGGTCGAACACCGGGGAGCTGTTTTTT.

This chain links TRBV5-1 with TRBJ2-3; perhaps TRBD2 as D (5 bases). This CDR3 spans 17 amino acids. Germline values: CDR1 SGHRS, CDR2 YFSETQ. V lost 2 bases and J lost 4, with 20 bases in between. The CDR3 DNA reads TGCGCCAGCAGCTTAAAAACCTGGGGTCATAGCGCAGATACGCAGTATTTT. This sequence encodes CASSLKTWGHSADTQYF.

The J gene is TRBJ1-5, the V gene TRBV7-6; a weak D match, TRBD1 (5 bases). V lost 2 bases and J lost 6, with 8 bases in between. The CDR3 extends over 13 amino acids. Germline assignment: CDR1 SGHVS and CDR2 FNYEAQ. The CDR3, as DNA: TGTGCCAGCAGCTTACGGGGGGGTCAGCCCCAGCATTTT. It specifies CASSLRGGQPQHF.

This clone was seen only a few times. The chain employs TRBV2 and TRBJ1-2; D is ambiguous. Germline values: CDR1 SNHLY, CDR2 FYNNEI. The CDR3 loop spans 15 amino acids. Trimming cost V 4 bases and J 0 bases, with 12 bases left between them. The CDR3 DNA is TGTGCCAGCAGTGCCCTCAGTGGAGCTAACTATGGCTACACCTTC. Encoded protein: CASSALSGANYGYTF. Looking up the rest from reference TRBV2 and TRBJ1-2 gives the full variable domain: EPEVTQTPSHQVTQMGQEVILRCVPISNHLYFYWYRQILGQKVEFLVSFYNNEISEKSEIFDDQFSVERPDGSNFTLKIRSTKLEDSAMYFCASSALSGANYGYTFGSGTRLTVV.

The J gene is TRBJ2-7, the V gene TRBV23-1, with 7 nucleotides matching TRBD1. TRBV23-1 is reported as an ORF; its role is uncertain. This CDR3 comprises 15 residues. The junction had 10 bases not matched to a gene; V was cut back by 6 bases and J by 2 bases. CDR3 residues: CASRLDRDSAYEQYF. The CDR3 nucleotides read TGCGCCAGCAGACTAGACAGGGACAGTGCCTACGAGCAGTACTTC.

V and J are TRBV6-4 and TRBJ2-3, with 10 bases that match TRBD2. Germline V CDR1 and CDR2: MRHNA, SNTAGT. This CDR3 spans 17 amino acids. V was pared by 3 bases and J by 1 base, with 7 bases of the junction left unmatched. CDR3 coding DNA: TGTGCCAGCAGTGAAAACATAGCGGGAGGAGGCACAGATACGCAGTATTTT. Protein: CASSENIAGGGTDTQYF.

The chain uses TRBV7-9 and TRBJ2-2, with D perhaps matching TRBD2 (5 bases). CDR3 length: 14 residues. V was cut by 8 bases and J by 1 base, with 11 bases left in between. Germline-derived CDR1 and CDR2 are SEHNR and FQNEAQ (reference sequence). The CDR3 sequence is CASHLGGNTGELFF. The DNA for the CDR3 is TGTGCCAGCCACCTTGGAGGGAACACCGGGGAGCTGTTTTTT.

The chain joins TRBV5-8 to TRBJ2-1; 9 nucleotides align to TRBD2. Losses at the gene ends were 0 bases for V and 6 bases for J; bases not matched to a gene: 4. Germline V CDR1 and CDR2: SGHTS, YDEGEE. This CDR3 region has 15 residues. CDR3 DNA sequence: TGTGCCAGCAGCTTGGAAGCGGGGGGACGCAATGAGCAGTTCTTC. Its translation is CASSLEAGGRNEQFF.

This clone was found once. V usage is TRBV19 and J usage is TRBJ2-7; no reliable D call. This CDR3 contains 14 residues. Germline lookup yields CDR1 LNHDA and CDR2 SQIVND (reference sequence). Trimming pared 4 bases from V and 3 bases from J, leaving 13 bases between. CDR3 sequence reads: CASSRWAEDYEQYF. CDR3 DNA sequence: TGTGCCAGTAGTAGATGGGCAGAAGACTACGAGCAGTACTTC. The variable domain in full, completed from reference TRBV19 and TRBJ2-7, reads DGGITQSPKYLFRKEGQNVTLSCEQNLNHDAMYWYRQDPGQGLRLIYYSQIVNDFQKGDIAEGYSVSREKKESFPLTVTSAQKNPTAFYLCASSRWAEDYEQYFGPGTRLTVT.

The CDR3 sequence is CASSLGDRVNQPQHF. In DNA form, the CDR3 reads TGTGCCAGCAGCTTAGGGGACAGGGTCAATCAGCCCCAGCATTTT. The chain employs TRBV5-5 and TRBJ1-5; 9 positions agree with TRBD1. The length of the CDR3 is 15 residues. The V gene end was trimmed by 2 bases and the J gene end by 3 bases; junction bases not matched to a gene: 3. The germline V gene has CDR1 SGHKS and CDR2 YYEKEE (reference sequence).

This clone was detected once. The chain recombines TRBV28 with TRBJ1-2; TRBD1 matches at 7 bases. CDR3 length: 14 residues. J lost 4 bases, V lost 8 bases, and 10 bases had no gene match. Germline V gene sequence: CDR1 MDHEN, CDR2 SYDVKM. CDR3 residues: CASGTATLTYGYTF. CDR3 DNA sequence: TGTGCCAGCGGGACAGCCACCTTAACCTATGGCTACACCTTC.

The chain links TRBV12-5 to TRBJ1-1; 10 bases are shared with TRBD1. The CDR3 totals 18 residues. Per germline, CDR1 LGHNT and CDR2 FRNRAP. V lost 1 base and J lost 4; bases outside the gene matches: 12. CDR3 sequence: CASGLAKTGGLFGTEAFF. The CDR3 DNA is TGTGCTAGTGGTTTGGCCAAGACAGGGGGCCTATTCGGCACTGAAGCTTTCTTT.

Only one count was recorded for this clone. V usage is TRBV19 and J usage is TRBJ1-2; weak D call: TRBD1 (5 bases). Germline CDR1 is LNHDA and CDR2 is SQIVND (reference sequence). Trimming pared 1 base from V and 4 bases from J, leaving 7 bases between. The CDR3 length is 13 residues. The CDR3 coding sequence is TGTGCCAGTAGTATAGCCAGGGCCTATGGCTACACCTTC. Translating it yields CASSIARAYGYTF.

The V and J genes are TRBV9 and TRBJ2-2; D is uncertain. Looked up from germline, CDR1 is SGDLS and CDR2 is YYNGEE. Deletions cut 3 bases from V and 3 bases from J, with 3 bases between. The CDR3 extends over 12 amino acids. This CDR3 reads CASSAYTGELFF. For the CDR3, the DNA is TGTGCCAGCAGCGCCTACACCGGGGAGCTGTTTTTT.

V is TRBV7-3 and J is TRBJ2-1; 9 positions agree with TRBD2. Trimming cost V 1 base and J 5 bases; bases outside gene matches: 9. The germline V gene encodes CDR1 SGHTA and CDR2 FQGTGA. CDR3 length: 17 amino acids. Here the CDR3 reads CASSLSSGTSTNNEQFF. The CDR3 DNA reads TGTGCCAGCAGCTTAAGTTCGGGGACTAGCACGAACAATGAGCAGTTCTTC.

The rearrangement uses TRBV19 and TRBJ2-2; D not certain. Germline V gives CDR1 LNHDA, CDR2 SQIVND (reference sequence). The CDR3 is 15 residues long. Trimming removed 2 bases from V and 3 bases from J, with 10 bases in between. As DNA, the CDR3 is TGTGCCAGTAGTATACCGACACAGTACACCGGGGAGCTGTTTTTT. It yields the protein CASSIPTQYTGELFF.

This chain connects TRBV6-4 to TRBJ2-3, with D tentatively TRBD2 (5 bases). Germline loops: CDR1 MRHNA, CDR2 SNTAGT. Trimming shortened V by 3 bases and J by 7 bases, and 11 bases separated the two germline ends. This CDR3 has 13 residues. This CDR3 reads CASSEHEGNTQYF. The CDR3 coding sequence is TGTGCCAGCAGTGAACACGAGGGCAATACGCAGTATTTT.